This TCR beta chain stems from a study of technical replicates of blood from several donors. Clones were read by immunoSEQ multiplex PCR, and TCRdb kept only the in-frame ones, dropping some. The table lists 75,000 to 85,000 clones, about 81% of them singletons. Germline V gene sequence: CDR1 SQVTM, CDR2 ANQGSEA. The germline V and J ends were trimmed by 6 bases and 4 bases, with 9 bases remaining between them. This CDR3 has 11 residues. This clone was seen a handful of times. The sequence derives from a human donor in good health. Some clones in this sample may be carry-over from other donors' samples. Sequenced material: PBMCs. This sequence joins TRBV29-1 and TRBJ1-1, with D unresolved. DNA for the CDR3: TGCAGCGTCCACAGTTCCACTGAAGCTTTCTTT. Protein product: CSVHSSTEAFF.